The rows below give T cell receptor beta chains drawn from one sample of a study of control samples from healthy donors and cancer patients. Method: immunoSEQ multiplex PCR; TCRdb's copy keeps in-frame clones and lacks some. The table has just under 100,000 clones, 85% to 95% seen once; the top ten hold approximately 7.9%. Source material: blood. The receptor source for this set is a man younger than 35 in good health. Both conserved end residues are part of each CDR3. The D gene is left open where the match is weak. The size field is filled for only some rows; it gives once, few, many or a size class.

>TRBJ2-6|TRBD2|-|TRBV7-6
TGTGCCAGCAGCCACGCGGGGGGGGTATCCTCTGGGGCCAACGTCCTGACTTTC
CASSHAGGVSSGANVLTF
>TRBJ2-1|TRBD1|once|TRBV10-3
TGTGCCATAAGAGACAGGGAAAACAATGAGCAGTTCTTC
CAIRDRENNEQFF
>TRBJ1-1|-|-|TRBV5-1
TGCGCCAGCAGCTCGCACAGGGTGAACACTGAAGCTTTCTTT
CASSSHRVNTEAFF
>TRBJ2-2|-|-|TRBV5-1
TGCGCCAGCAGCTTGGCCCTAGCCCCTGTCACCGGGGAGCTGTTTTTT
CASSLALAPVTGELFF
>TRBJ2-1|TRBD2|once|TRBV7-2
TGTGCCAGCAGCTTACTAGCGGGAGTCAATGAGCAGTTCTTC
CASSLLAGVNEQFF
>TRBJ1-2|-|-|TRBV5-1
TGCGCCAGCAGCTTGGACACAGGAGCCTATGGCTACACCTTC
CASSLDTGAYGYTF
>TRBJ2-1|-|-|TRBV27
TGTGCCAGCAGTTCAAACAATGAGCAGTTCTTC
CASSSNNEQFF
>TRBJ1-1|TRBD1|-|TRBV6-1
TGTGCCAGCAGTGACCGACAGGGTACTGAAGCTTTCTTT
CASSDRQGTEAFF
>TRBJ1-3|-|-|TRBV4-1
TGCGCCAGCAGCCCCCCGCCGTCCTTGCCGGAGGGAAACACCATATATTTT
CASSPPPSLPEGNTIYF
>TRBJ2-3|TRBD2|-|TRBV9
TGTGCCAGCAGCGTGGGGCTAGCGGGAGCGGCAGATACGCAGTATTTT
CASSVGLAGAADTQYF
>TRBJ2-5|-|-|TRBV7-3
TGTGCCAGCAGCTCGCACGGGTACCAAGAGACCCAGTACTTC
CASSSHGYQETQYF
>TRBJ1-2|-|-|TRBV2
TGTGCCAGCAGTGAGGGACATGGCTACACCTTC
CASSEGHGYTF
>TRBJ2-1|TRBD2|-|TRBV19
TGTGCCAGTAGCCCGGAGGTAGCGGGCGTATCCTACAATGAGCAGTTCTTC
CASSPEVAGVSYNEQFF
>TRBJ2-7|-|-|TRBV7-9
TGTGCCAGCAGCTTAGGTGGGGACGAGCAGTACTTC
CASSLGGDEQYF
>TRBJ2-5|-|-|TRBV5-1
TGCGCCAGCAGCTTGTTTCTGGGAGAGACCCAGTACTTC
CASSLFLGETQYF
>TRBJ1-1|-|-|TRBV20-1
TGCAGTGCTTTAGCCCGGGACGTGGCTTTCTTT
CSALARDVAFF
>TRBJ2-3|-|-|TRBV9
TGTGCCAGCAGTGCATCAGGGGTAAGCACAGATACGCAGTATTTT
CASSASGVSTDTQYF
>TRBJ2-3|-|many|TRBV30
TGTGCCTCGACTAGGTATTATGCAGATACGCAGTATTTT
CASTRYYADTQYF
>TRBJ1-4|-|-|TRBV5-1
TGCGCCAGCAGCTTGAATACCCAGTCTAATGAAAAACTGTTTTTT
CASSLNTQSNEKLFF
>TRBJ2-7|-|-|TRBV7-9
TGTGCCAGCAGCTTATCTGGGCGCTACGAGCAGTACTTC
CASSLSGRYEQYF
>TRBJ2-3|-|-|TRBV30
TGTGCCTGGAGTGAATCCGGCAACCGCCTGGTCACAGATACGCAGTATTTT
CAWSESGNRLVTDTQYF
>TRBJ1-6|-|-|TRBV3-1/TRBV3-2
TGTGCCAGCAGGGGGACTTCCCATTCACCCCTCCACTTT
CASRGTSHSPLHF
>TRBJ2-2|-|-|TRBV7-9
TGTGCCAGCAGCTTAGCATCCGTCGGGGAGCTGTTTTTT
CASSLASVGELFF
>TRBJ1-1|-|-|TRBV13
TGTGCCAGCGCCGGGAACACTGAAGCTTTCTTT
CASAGNTEAFF
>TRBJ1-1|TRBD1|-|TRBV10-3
TGTGCCATCAACGGAGATTCGGGACAGGGAAAGACCCAGACTGAAGCTTTCTTT
CAINGDSGQGKTQTEAFF
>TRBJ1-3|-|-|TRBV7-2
TGTGCCAGCAGCTTAGCGCAGGGAATTGGAAACACCATATATTTT
CASSLAQGIGNTIYF
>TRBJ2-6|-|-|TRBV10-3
TGTGCCATCAGTGAGTCGGCAGGCGCTGGGGCCAACGTCCTGACTTTC
CAISESAGAGANVLTF
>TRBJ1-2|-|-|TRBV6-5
TGTGCCAGCAGTCTCTGGGGGGATCAAGGCTACACCTTC
CASSLWGDQGYTF
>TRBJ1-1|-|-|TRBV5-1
TGCGCCAGCAGCTTGGGATCCAGGACAGCTTATTACACTGAAGCTTTCTTT
CASSLGSRTAYYTEAFF
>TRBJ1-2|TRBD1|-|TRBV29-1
TGCAGCGTTCCCGGGACAGGGGGCGCTAACTATGGCTACACCTTC
CSVPGTGGANYGYTF
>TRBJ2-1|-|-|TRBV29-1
TGCAGCGTTGGGATTCCGGGTATCTCCTACAATGAGCAGTTCTTC
CSVGIPGISYNEQFF
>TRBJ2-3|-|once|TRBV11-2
TGTGCCAGCAGCTTAGTCTGGGGGCGCACAGATACGCAGTATTTT
CASSLVWGRTDTQYF
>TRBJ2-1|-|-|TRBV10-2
TGCGCCAGCAGTGTTTCTCACGACTACAATGAGCAGTTCTTC
CASSVSHDYNEQFF
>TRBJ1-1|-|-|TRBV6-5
TGTGCCAGCAGTTTGACACTGAACACTGAAGCTTTCTTT
CASSLTLNTEAFF
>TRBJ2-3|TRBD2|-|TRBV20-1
TGCAGTGCTAGTCAACTAGCGGGGGGGCAACGTGCAGATACGCAGTATTTT
CSASQLAGGQRADTQYF
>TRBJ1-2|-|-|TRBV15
TGTGCCACCAGCAGAGATGAGAACTATGGCTACACCTTC
CATSRDENYGYTF
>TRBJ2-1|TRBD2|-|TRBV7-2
TGTGCCAGCAAGTTAGCGGGAGGGCCTGAGCAGTTCTTC
CASKLAGGPEQFF
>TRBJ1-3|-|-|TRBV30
TGTGCCTGGAGTGACAAGGGCTATTTAACCACCATATATTTT
CAWSDKGYLTTIYF
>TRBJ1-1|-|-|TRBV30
TGTGCCTGGAGTCTGACAGGAGGGAACACTGAAGCTTTCTTT
CAWSLTGGNTEAFF
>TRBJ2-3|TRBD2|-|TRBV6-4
TGTGCCAGCAGTGTCGAGGGAGGGGAGGCAGATACGCAGTATTTT
CASSVEGGEADTQYF